This TCR beta chain was retrieved from a study of shared clonotypes between healthy human individuals. Study findings and constraints: Represented diversity (both genetic and exposure-history) was limited by the small number of donors. Four donors shared about 4.8% of their naive CD4 clonotypes. When compared with the clonotypes that were shared by all four sorted-subset donors, the non-shared clonotypes turned out to have lower generation probabilities.

CDR1 and CDR2 from the germline V gene are MNHEY and SMNVEV (reference sequence). V lost 2 bases and J 8 bases, leaving 21 bases between the germline ends. The CDR3 extends over 17 amino acids. As handled by the study authors: ImmunoSEQ output held junction-only sequences without quality scores, so filtering differed. The protocol was immunoSEQ multiplex PCR, while the TCRdb copy is restricted to in-frame clones and leaves out a portion. The DNA was the basis for D and trimming; V, J and clone size are from that table. The data hold around 2,000,000 clones, with approximately 94% observed a single time. Positively selected for CCR7, the CD45RO-negative cells used as naive CD8 cells excluded terminally differentiated effector memory CD45RA+ cells. Details on this clone: Its antigen is as yet unknown.

Sequencing input: naive CD8+ T cells from PBMCs. V is TRBV27 and J is TRBJ1-4; the D gene is possibly TRBD1 (5 bases). The clonotype comes from a man younger than 35 in good health. Some clones in this sample may be carry-over from other donors' samples. The CDR3 protein is CASSLLGPSGLGEKLFF. CDR3 nucleotides: TGTGCCAGCAGTTTACTTGGTCCGTCGGGGCTGGGGGAAAAACTGTTTTTT.